These 31 T cell receptor beta chains were sequenced from one sample in a study of glioma-infiltrating T cells. Amplification of TCR alpha and beta CDR3 regions from RNA used iRepertoire nested multiplex PCR. TCRdb re-analysed the multiplex PCR reads in MiXCR, keeping a single row per CDR3 protein. In the table there are 170,000 or so distinct CDR3 sequences, around 40% of which are singletons. The sequenced sample consisted of glioma tissue, nonneoplastic brain tissue, or PBMCs (not recorded which). These receptors originate from a human donor with low-grade glioma or glioblastoma, undergoing nonglioma brain surgery, or in good health (not recorded which).

This chain links TRBV29-1 with TRBJ2-6; D remains ambiguous. Germline-derived CDR1 and CDR2 are SQVTM and ANQGSEA. V lost 3 bases and J lost 1, with 4 bases in between. The CDR3 has 13 residues. DNA of the CDR3: TGCAGCGTTGAGATGTCTGGGGCCAACGTCCTGACTTTC. Translated: CSVEMSGANVLTF.

The gene calls are TRBV5-1 and TRBJ2-1; 12 positions match TRBD2. The CDR3 has 14 residues. Germline V CDR1 and CDR2: SGHRS, YFSETQ. J gave up 7 bases and V 5 bases, and 4 bases lay outside the gene matches. Written as DNA, the CDR3 is TGCGCCAGCAGTACGACTAGCGGGAGTAATGAGCAGTTCTTC. Its translation: CASSTTSGSNEQFF.

Note on this clonotype: One end of the junction is discordant with germline, which a read error may explain. This chain links TRBV4-1 with TRBJ1-1; weak D call: TRBD1 (5 bases). Germline V gives CDR1 MGHRA, CDR2 YSYEKL. The CDR3 is 13 residues long. The CDR3, as DNA: TGCTCCAGCAGTCTGGGGGTGAACACTGAAGCTTTCTTT. Translating it yields CSSSLGVNTEAFF.

Many counts were recorded for this clonotype. V is TRBV20-1 and J is TRBJ2-5; the D is unclear. Germline lookup yields CDR1 DFQATT and CDR2 SNEGSKA (reference sequence). This CDR3 spans 13 amino acids. The V end was cut by 3 bases, the J end by 5 bases, with 13 bases between. Here the CDR3 reads CSARAGFSETQYF. DNA for the CDR3: TGCAGTGCTAGGGCAGGCTTTTCCGAGACCCAGTACTTC.

The sample holds a few counts of this clonotype. This chain links TRBV3-1 with TRBJ2-5; D perhaps matches TRBD1 (5 bases). Trimming took 0 bases from V and 5 from J, leaving 13 bases between them. Germline V gives CDR1 LGHDT, CDR2 YNNKEL (reference sequence). The CDR3 sequence is 15 residues long. This CDR3 reads CASSQDLAGRETQYF. CDR3 nucleotides: TGTGCCAGCAGCCAAGATCTGGCAGGGCGTGAGACCCAGTACTTC.

In regard to this clonotype: The germline gene is not matched at one end of the junction; a read error may be the cause. The gene calls are TRBV6-4 and TRBJ2-1, with unresolved D. Germline assignment: CDR1 MRHNA and CDR2 SNTAGT. The CDR3 spans 16 residues. The CDR3 DNA reads TGTGCCAGCAGTGACTCACAGTACCGCTCCTACAATGAGCTGTTCTTC. As protein: CASSDSQYRSYNELFF.

This clonotype was recorded many times. The CDR3 sequence is CASSLGTGGEQYF. Written as DNA, the CDR3 is TGTGCCAGCAGCTTGGGGACAGGAGGCGAGCAGTACTTC. V is TRBV11-1 and J is TRBJ2-7; 8 nucleotides agree with TRBD1. J lost 6 bases, V lost 3 bases, and 4 bases had no gene match. The CDR3 extends over 13 amino acids. CDR1 and CDR2 (germline): SGHAT, FQDESV (reference sequence).

This clonotype was detected a few times. The gene calls are TRBV30 and TRBJ1-1; tentatively, D is TRBD1 (6 bases). V was clipped by 4 bases and J by 6 bases, with 9 bases between them. Looked up from germline, CDR1 is GTSNPN and CDR2 is SVGIG (reference sequence). The CDR3 sequence is 11 residues long. The CDR3 reads CAWKQGPEAFF. Written as DNA, the CDR3 is TGTGCCTGGAAACAGGGCCCTGAAGCTTTCTTT.

Points on this clonotype: Relative to the germline gene, one junction end is altered; a read error may explain this. The V gene is TRBV28, the J gene TRBJ2-3; a possible D gene is TRBD2 (6 bases). Per germline, CDR1 MDHEN and CDR2 SYDVKM. The CDR3 totals 16 residues. CDR3 loop: CASRSALAGDVDTHYF. CDR3 DNA: TGTGCCAGCAGATCGGCACTAGCTGGAGATGTGGATACGCATTATTTT.

This clonotype was recorded many times. The chain couples TRBV20-1 to TRBJ2-1, with 7 bases that match TRBD2. Germline trimming cut 5 bases from V and 1 base from J; bases unmatched to any gene: 14. The CDR3 is made up of 17 amino acids. Germline V CDR1 and CDR2: DFQATT, SNEGSKA (reference sequence). The CDR3 nucleotides read TGCAGTGCTCCCAGCGGGAAAGGTTATGGGTCCTACAATGAGCAGTTCTTC. Its protein product is CSAPSGKGYGSYNEQFF.

This clonotype showed up just a few times. This chain joins TRBV12-3 or TRBV12-4 and TRBJ1-1, with D uncertain. The CDR3 covers 16 residues. The ends were cut back, 3 bases at V and 0 bases at J, with 14 bases in the middle. CDR3 sequence reads: CASSFIFGDMNTEAFF. The CDR3 DNA follows: TGTGCCAGCAGTTTCATATTCGGGGATATGAACACTGAAGCTTTCTTT.

Worth noting for this clonotype: A junction end diverges from the germline sequence, so it may reflect a read error. The V call is TRBV20-1, the J call TRBJ1-2; D call uncertain. The germline CDR1 and CDR2 sequences are DFQATT and SNEGSKA (reference sequence). The CDR3 consists of 10 residues. The CDR3 here is CSARERDYTF. The CDR3 DNA reads as TGCAGTGCCCGGGAGAGGGATTACACATTC.

This clonotype has only one observation. An end of the junction does not agree with germline; a read error may underlie this. For the CDR3, the DNA is TGTGCCAGCAACCCAGGAATGAGGGAGAAGCTCTTC. It encodes CASNPGMREKLF. The chain carries TRBV28 and TRBJ2-1; possibly TRBD2 for D (5 bases). Germline CDR1 MDHEN, CDR2 SYDVKM. This CDR3 is 12 amino acids long.

This rearrangement joins TRBV29-1 to TRBJ2-3, with a tentative D call TRBD2 (5 bases). The CDR3 contains 13 residues. Germline V CDR1 and CDR2: SQVTM, ANQGSEA. V dropped 2 bases and J dropped 5 bases, with 11 bases sitting between them. Here the CDR3 DNA reads TGCAGCGTTGAAAGGCTAGCCAAAGATACGCAGTATTTT. This sequence encodes CSVERLAKDTQYF.

This clonotype was seen ten or more times. This chain links TRBV5-8 with TRBJ2-3; possibly TRBD1 for D (5 bases). Looked up from germline, CDR1 is SGHTS and CDR2 is YDEGEE. Trimming took off 4 bases at V and 7 bases at J, with 13 bases between the two ends. The CDR3 loop spans 13 amino acids. The CDR3 loop is CASSLPRVHTQYF. DNA for the CDR3: TGTGCCAGCAGCCTCCCCAGGGTCCATACGCAGTATTTT.

This clonotype was counted a few times. The chain employs TRBV7-9 and TRBJ2-5; D uncertain. The CDR3 loop spans 11 amino acids. Trimming left V 4 bases short and J 5 bases short, with 5 bases between. Germline loops: CDR1 SEHNR, CDR2 FQNEAQ (reference sequence). The CDR3 here is CASSSYETQYF. The CDR3 coding sequence is TGTGCCAGCAGCTCCTATGAGACCCAGTACTTC.

Note on this clonotype: This may arise from a read error, as a much more abundant clone is one base away. The chain uses TRBV28 and TRBJ2-7, with 8 bases aligning to TRBD2. Per the germline V gene, CDR1 is MDHEN and CDR2 is SYDVKM. The CDR3 loop spans 15 amino acids. CDR3 DNA sequence: TGTGCCAGAAGTTTCCTCTCGGGAGGGCCCTACGAGCAGTACTTC. It translates to CARSFLSGGPYEQYF.

This clonotype appeared a few times. The J gene is TRBJ2-7, the V gene TRBV5-1; weak D call: TRBD2 (6 bases). The CDR3 spans 15 residues. Germline V gives CDR1 SGHRS, CDR2 YFSETQ. V gave up 3 bases and J gave up 4 bases, with 17 bases separating them. The CDR3 spells CASSSGRTMGYEQYF. The CDR3 DNA is TGCGCCAGCAGCTCGGGACGGACTATGGGGTACGAGCAGTACTTC.

This clonotype occurred many times. The rearrangement links TRBV20-1 to TRBJ2-1; 9 positions match TRBD2. CDR1 is DFQATT and CDR2 is SNEGSKA in the germline V gene (reference sequence). V lost 8 bases to trimming and J lost 9 bases; unmatched junction nucleotides: 11. The CDR3 spans 13 residues. CDR3 DNA sequence: TGCAGTACTTTAGCGGGAGATGGGGTTGAGCAGTTCTTC. It encodes CSTLAGDGVEQFF.

The chain links TRBV19 to TRBJ2-1, with 9 bases lining up with TRBD2. The junction had 7 bases not matched to a gene; V was cut back by 4 bases and J by 0 bases. Germline V lookup: CDR1 LNHDA, CDR2 SQIVND (reference sequence). The CDR3 contains 17 residues. The CDR3 region is CASSTLFSGSSYNEQFF. CDR3 nucleotide sequence: TGTGCCAGTAGTACCCTGTTTAGCGGGAGCTCCTACAATGAGCAGTTCTTC.

A remark on this clonotype: Being one base from a much bigger clone, this may be a read error. J is TRBJ1-3 and V is TRBV25-1; unclear D gene. The CDR3 is made up of 13 amino acids. CDR1 is MGHDK and CDR2 is SYGVNS in the germline V gene. CDR3 bases: TGTGCCATCAGTTTTGGATTCGAAAACACCATATATTTT. Residues: CAISFGFENTIYF.

A remark on this clonotype: A much larger clonotype is one base distant, so this may be a read error. The V gene is TRBV6-1, the J gene TRBJ2-7; TRBD1 agrees at 10 bases. The CDR3 has 16 residues. Losses at the gene ends were 6 bases for V and 4 bases for J; bases not matched to a gene: 12. Per germline, CDR1 MNHNS and CDR2 SASEGT. In DNA form, the CDR3 reads TGTGCCAGCAGCCTATCCCTGACAGGGGGCATTTACGAGCAGTACTTC. This translates into CASSLSLTGGIYEQYF.

This sequence joins TRBV19 and TRBJ2-1; 12 bases agree with TRBD2. The junction had 11 bases not matched to a gene; V was cut back by 5 bases and J by 9 bases. The CDR3 is 16 amino acids. Germline CDR1 is LNHDA and CDR2 is SQIVND (reference sequence). Here the CDR3 reads CASSLLAGGPKSEQFF. In nucleotides, the CDR3 is TGTGCCAGTAGTTTGCTAGCGGGAGGGCCGAAGAGTGAGCAGTTCTTC.

As regards this clonotype: This could be a read error, since a much larger clone is one nucleotide away. V and J are TRBV6-1 and TRBJ2-1; 8 bases fit TRBD1. The V segment lost 8 bases and the J segment 3 bases; nucleotides outside the gene matches: 6. Germline CDR1 and CDR2: MNHNS and SASEGT. The CDR3 has 14 residues. The CDR3 nucleotides read TGTGCCAGCTCCAGGGGGCGTAACTACAATGAGCAGTTCTTC. As protein: CASSRGRNYNEQFF.

This clonotype has ten or more counts. This chain connects TRBV20-1 to TRBJ2-1, with TRBD2 matching 10 bases. The J segment lost 6 bases and the V segment lost 5 bases, leaving 4 bases of the junction unmatched. Germline assignment: CDR1 DFQATT and CDR2 SNEGSKA (reference sequence). This CDR3 is 13 amino acids long. The DNA of the CDR3 is TGCAGTGCTTCTAGCGGGAGCTTCAATGAGCAGTTCTTC. This sequence encodes CSASSGSFNEQFF.

Comment on this clonotype: This may be a read error: a much more frequent sequence differs by one nucleotide. Given the absence of the conserved phenylalanine or tryptophan at the CDR3 end, a read error is likely. The chain links TRBV12-3 or TRBV12-4 to TRBJ2-7, with D possibly being TRBD1 (5 bases). This CDR3 is built from 12 residues. Trimming took off 5 bases at V and 8 bases at J, with 13 bases between the two ends. Here the CDR3 reads CASSGDSSQQYL. CDR3 DNA sequence: TGTGCCAGCAGTGGTGACAGCTCCCAGCAGTACCTC.

As regards this clonotype: One base away lies a much larger clone, so this may be a sequencing read error. The chain links TRBV4-1 to TRBJ1-5; TRBD1 might be the D (6 bases). The CDR3 length is 14 residues. Germline V gene lookup returns CDR1 MGHRA and CDR2 YSYEKL. The V and J ends lost 0 bases and 15 bases respectively, with 18 bases between them. As DNA, the CDR3 is TGCGCCAGCAGCCAAGATGAGGAAGGACAGAACCCGCATTTT. This encodes CASSQDEEGQNPHF.

This chain joins TRBV7-6 and TRBJ1-4, with D hard to call. Germline assignment: CDR1 SGHVS and CDR2 FNYEAQ. The CDR3 consists of 14 residues. Trimming took 4 bases from V and 8 from J, leaving 14 bases between them. The CDR3 DNA sequence: TGTGCCAGCAGCTACCCTGACCTTGGGGAAAAACTGTTTTTT. It is translated as CASSYPDLGEKLFF.

This clonotype was found many times. The chain carries TRBV28 and TRBJ1-1; D call uncertain. Germline-derived CDR1 and CDR2 are MDHEN and SYDVKM. With 3 bases removed from V and 5 bases from J, the gap between germline ends came to 13 bases. The CDR3 is 14 residues long. The CDR3 DNA reads as TGTGCCAGCAGTTTGGCCCCCGGTACGACTGAAGCTTTCTTT. Protein sequence: CASSLAPGTTEAFF.

Notes on this clonotype: This may come from a read error, since a much larger clone is one base off. J is TRBJ2-1 and V is TRBV20-1; D remains ambiguous. Between the trimmed V and J ends, which lost 0 bases and 0 bases, there was a span of 12 bases. Germline V lookup: CDR1 DFQATT, CDR2 SNEGSKA (reference sequence). CDR3 length: 16 residues. CDR3 sequence (DNA): TGCAGTGCTAGAGATCCTTCCAAAACCTCCTACAATGAGCAGTTCTTC. It yields the protein CSARDPSKTSYNEQFF.

About this clonotype: A single base separates this from a much larger clone, so it may be a read error. The CDR3 spells CSAQTLVLAEVVYNEQFF. Here the CDR3 DNA reads TGCAGTGCTCAAACCCTCGTCCTAGCGGAGGTCGTCTACAATGAGCAGTTCTTC. V is TRBV20-1 and J is TRBJ2-1; 7 bases match TRBD2. The J segment lost 3 bases and the V segment lost 5 bases, leaving 19 bases of the junction unmatched. The CDR3 contains 18 residues. CDR1 and CDR2 (germline): DFQATT, SNEGSKA (reference sequence).